The entry below describes one T cell receptor (beta chain). Its specificity is unknown. The germline gene is not matched at one end of the junction; a read error may be the cause. CDR3 size: 17 residues. From germline, CDR1 is SGHAT and CDR2 FQNNGV. The data derive from a study of Graves' ophthalmopathy and Graves' hyperthyroidism. As for the study in general: Peripheral blood (taken before any treatment) was collected at initial diagnosis. Regarding the study as a whole: Between ophthalmopathy and stable hyperthyroidism, a 13-signature model drew a separation with about 85% sensitivity and approximately 77% specificity. Most thyroid clonotypes expanded beyond 0.001 frequency were also found in blood. Ophthalmopathy progression predictions by the model showed 72% to 80% specificity and 70.59% sensitivity.

Amplification of the TCR beta CDR3 regions used RNA transcripts (as template). Amplification began with first-round RT-PCR using HTBI primers, then second-round multiplex PCR was performed. TCRdb re-called the multiplex PCR reads through MiXCR, storing one row per CDR3 protein. The repertoire holds 660,000 or so distinct CDR3 sequences, roughly 39% seen once, with roughly 3% in the top ten. The rearrangement links TRBV11-2 to TRBJ2-5; tentatively, D is TRBD2 (6 bases). Sequencing was done on a sample of peripheral blood. The receptor was isolated from an adult man with Graves' ophthalmopathy. CDR3 DNA sequence: TGCGCCAGCAGCCAAGAGGCGGGGACCAGCGCCCGCCAGACCCAGTACTTC. Translated: CASSQEAGTSARQTQYF. Filled out from reference TRBV11-2 and TRBJ2-5, the complete variable domain reads EAGVAQSPRYKIIEKRQSVAFWCNPISGHATLYWYQQILGQGPKLLIQFQNNGVVDDSQLPKDRFSAERLKGVDSTLKIQPAKLEDSAVYLCASSQEAGTSARQTQYFGPGTRLLVL.